Shown below are 25 T cell receptor beta chains from a single sample sequenced in a study of OX40 agonist ivuxolimab in advanced cancers. This table comes from immunoSEQ multiplex PCR, and its TCRdb copy is limited to in-frame clones, with some not included. The sample shows approximately 60,000 clones, 85% to 90% of them seen only once. The source material was CD4+ or CD8+ T cells sorted from blood, sampled in a trial of the OX40 agonist ivuxolimab. Receptor source: an adult with an advanced solid tumor such as melanoma, head and neck, liver or kidney cancer.

V gene TRBV9 combines with J gene TRBJ1-1; D is undetermined. This CDR3 is 14 amino acids long. The V gene lost 0 bases and the J gene lost 5 bases, with 11 bases spanning the gap. Germline-derived CDR1 and CDR2 are SGDLS and YYNGEE. The CDR3 reads CASSVGGITTEAFF. The CDR3 bases are TGTGCCAGCAGCGTAGGTGGGATCACGACTGAAGCTTTCTTT.

The V gene is TRBV6-5, the J gene TRBJ1-6, with D hard to call. The ends were cut back, 4 bases at V and 6 bases at J, with 16 bases in the middle. The germline gives CDR1 MNHEY, CDR2 SVGAGI. CDR3 length: 16 amino acids. CDR3 bases: TGTGCCAGCAGTTCCCGCCTTTTGGGGTTTAATTCACCCCTCCACTTT. Translated, it gives CASSSRLLGFNSPLHF.

This chain joins TRBV6-5 and TRBJ2-7; 11 bases line up with TRBD2. The CDR3 extends over 16 amino acids. Losses at the gene ends were 4 bases for V and 3 bases for J; bases not matched to a gene: 8. CDR1 and CDR2 from the germline V gene are MNHEY and SVGAGI. The CDR3 loop reads CASSSLLAGVLYEQYF. The CDR3 DNA sequence: TGTGCCAGCAGTTCATTACTAGCGGGAGTACTCTACGAGCAGTACTTC.

In nucleotides, the CDR3 is TGTGCCAGCAGCTCCTTACAGGGGGCGAGGAACAATGAGCAGTTCTTC. Translation gives CASSSLQGARNNEQFF. The chain is built from TRBV13 and TRBJ2-1, with 9 bases lining up with TRBD1. Germline trimming cut 4 bases from V and 5 bases from J; bases unmatched to any gene: 9. Germline V lookup: CDR1 PRHDT, CDR2 FYEKMQ (reference sequence). The CDR3 consists of 16 residues.

The rearrangement joins TRBV19 to TRBJ2-7; TRBD1 matches 9 bases. Germline V lookup: CDR1 LNHDA, CDR2 SQIVND (reference sequence). The V segment lost 5 bases and the J segment 3 bases; nucleotides outside the gene matches: 2. The CDR3 spans 13 residues. CDR3 sequence: CASSSTGGYEQYF. For the CDR3, the DNA is TGTGCCAGTAGTTCGACAGGGGGCTACGAGCAGTACTTC.

This clone has just one count. The chain uses TRBV2 and TRBJ2-7; D is ambiguous. Germline V gene sequence: CDR1 SNHLY, CDR2 FYNNEI. The CDR3 sequence is 16 residues long. Trimming pared 3 bases from V and 5 bases from J, leaving 20 bases between. DNA of the CDR3: TGTGCCAGCAGTGAGTTTGTCCAATCCCATGGTAACGAGCAGTACTTC. Translated: CASSEFVQSHGNEQYF.

This chain links TRBV6-5 with TRBJ2-5, with a possible D match to TRBD1 (6 bases). V shed 3 bases and J shed 1 base, with 9 bases lying between them. This CDR3 is built from 14 residues. The germline V gene encodes CDR1 MNHEY and CDR2 SVGAGI. The CDR3 protein is CASSYGGFQETQYF. The CDR3 region has the DNA TGTGCCAGCAGTTATGGGGGCTTCCAAGAGACCCAGTACTTC.

The chain carries TRBV4-1 and TRBJ2-1; TRBD1 might be the D (5 bases). The length of the CDR3 is 15 residues. Germline CDR1 and CDR2: MGHRA and YSYEKL. Trimming took 1 base from V and 6 from J, leaving 13 bases between them. This CDR3 reads CASSQGGRESNEQFF. DNA of the CDR3: TGCGCCAGCAGCCAAGGGGGCAGGGAAAGCAATGAGCAGTTCTTC.

This chain connects TRBV11-2 to TRBJ2-1, with 8 bases identical to TRBD2. The germline V gene encodes CDR1 SGHAT and CDR2 FQNNGV. The length of the CDR3 is 16 residues. With V trimmed by 1 base and J by 0 bases, 2 bases remained unmatched. The CDR3 reads CASSLASGSSYNEQFF. For the CDR3, the DNA is TGTGCCAGCAGCTTAGCGAGCGGGAGCTCCTACAATGAGCAGTTCTTC.

This clone was seen a single time. The chain has TRBV7-2 and TRBJ2-7; 8 nucleotides line up with TRBD2. V shed 4 bases, J shed 2 bases, and the junction held 10 bases outside the gene matches. This CDR3 spans 16 amino acids. Germline V gene sequence: CDR1 SGHTA, CDR2 FQGNSA. The CDR3 region is CASSSRMASGPYEQYF. CDR3 bases: TGTGCCAGCAGCTCCCGCATGGCTAGCGGGCCCTACGAGCAGTACTTC.

The gene calls are TRBV7-9 and TRBJ2-2, with TRBD2 matching 9 bases. The V gene's germline CDR1 is SEHNR and CDR2 FQNEAQ (reference sequence). The CDR3 is 17 amino acids. V was clipped by 2 bases and J by 3 bases; unmatched bases: 7. The CDR3 nucleotides read TGTGCCAGCAGCTTATGGCGGGAGGGACCTTACACCGGGGAGCTGTTTTTT. Its protein is CASSLWREGPYTGELFF.

The chain recombines TRBV30 with TRBJ2-1; no firm D call. Germline-derived CDR1 and CDR2 are GTSNPN and SVGIG (reference sequence). V dropped 5 bases and J dropped 1 base, with 6 bases sitting between them. This CDR3 comprises 12 residues. CDR3 DNA sequence: TGTGCCTGGGGAAGTTCCTACAATGAGCAGTTCTTC. This encodes CAWGSSYNEQFF.

The sample holds one count of this clone. The V call is TRBV4-1, the J call TRBJ2-7; D is perhaps TRBD2 (6 bases). The CDR3 extends over 14 amino acids. From germline, CDR1 is MGHRA and CDR2 YSYEKL. V was trimmed by 0 bases and J by 6 bases, leaving 12 bases between them. This CDR3 is CASSQDLGGAEQYF. The CDR3 coding sequence is TGCGCCAGCAGCCAAGATCTGGGCGGGGCCGAGCAGTACTTC.

The rearrangement joins TRBV9 to TRBJ2-2; TRBD1 aligns across 7 bases. J was trimmed by 5 bases and V by 7 bases; bases with no gene match: 8. CDR3 length: 14 amino acids. Germline CDR1 SGDLS, CDR2 YYNGEE. Written as DNA, the CDR3 is TGTGCCAGCGGCGAAGGGGGCCGTACCGGGGAGCTGTTTTTT. This sequence encodes CASGEGGRTGELFF.

V gene TRBV6-1 combines with J gene TRBJ2-7; 8 nucleotides line up with TRBD2. CDR3 size: 15 residues. The germline V gene encodes CDR1 MNHNS and CDR2 SASEGT. V lost 2 bases, J lost 4 bases, and 7 bases stayed unmatched. CDR3 loop: CASSEYPGGGYEQYF. The CDR3 bases are TGTGCCAGCAGTGAATATCCGGGAGGGGGGTACGAGCAGTACTTC.

This chain joins TRBV2 and TRBJ2-7; D is ambiguous. V lost 2 bases and J lost 0, with 5 bases in between. The CDR3 consists of 13 residues. Per the germline V gene, CDR1 is SNHLY and CDR2 is FYNNEI. This chain's CDR3 is CASSEFSSYEQYF. The CDR3 DNA is TGTGCCAGCAGTGAATTCAGCTCCTACGAGCAGTACTTC. The variable domain in full, with the rest retrieved from reference TRBV2 and TRBJ2-7, is EPEVTQTPSHQVTQMGQEVILRCVPISNHLYFYWYRQILGQKVEFLVSFYNNEISEKSEIFDDQFSVERPDGSNFTLKIRSTKLEDSAMYFCASSEFSSYEQYFGPGTRLTVT.

The rearrangement uses TRBV27 and TRBJ2-5; D perhaps matches TRBD2 (5 bases). Germline loops: CDR1 MNHEY, CDR2 SMNVEV (reference sequence). V lost 4 bases, J lost 2 bases, and 11 bases lay in between. CDR3 size: 14 residues. Written as DNA, the CDR3 is TGTGCCAGCAGTTGGACTGGGCCACAAGAGACCCAGTACTTC. It is translated as CASSWTGPQETQYF.

The chain recombines TRBV2 with TRBJ2-7; TRBD1 matches 7 bases. V shed 3 bases, J shed 4 bases, and the junction held 9 bases outside the gene matches. This CDR3 is built from 15 residues. The germline gives CDR1 SNHLY, CDR2 FYNNEI. The CDR3, as DNA: TGTGCCAGCAGTGAGACAGGGTTGGGGTTGTACGAGCAGTACTTC. Protein sequence: CASSETGLGLYEQYF.

This chain uses TRBV7-2 with TRBJ1-5; tentative D call: TRBD1 (5 bases). Germline V gene data show CDR1 as SGHTA and CDR2 as FQGNSA. Trimming removed 3 bases at V and 5 bases at J, with 8 bases between. The CDR3 covers 13 residues. CDR3 protein: CASSFWGDQPQHF. Written as DNA, the CDR3 is TGTGCCAGCAGCTTCTGGGGGGATCAGCCCCAGCATTTT. Full variable domain (remainder filled in from reference TRBV7-2 and TRBJ1-5): GAGVSQSPSNKVTEKGKDVELRCDPISGHTALYWYRQSLGQGLEFLIYFQGNSAPDKSGLPSDRFSAERTGGSVSTLTIQRTQQEDSAVYLCASSFWGDQPQHFGDGTRLSIL.

The CDR3 coding sequence is TGTGCCAGTAGTACCTCCGGCTTGCGGGGGGGCAATGAGCAGTTCTTC. Translating it yields CASSTSGLRGGNEQFF. This sequence joins TRBV19 and TRBJ2-1; 9 nucleotides line up with TRBD2. This CDR3 comprises 16 residues. Germline lookup yields CDR1 LNHDA and CDR2 SQIVND (reference sequence). V was clipped by 4 bases and J by 6 bases; unmatched bases: 10.

The V call is TRBV19, the J call TRBJ2-7; no definite D call. Trimming left V 5 bases short and J 2 bases short, with 7 bases between. The CDR3 extends over 12 amino acids. Germline V gene sequence: CDR1 LNHDA, CDR2 SQIVND (reference sequence). The CDR3 sequence is CASSFDAYEQYF. In DNA form, the CDR3 reads TGTGCCAGTAGTTTCGATGCCTACGAGCAGTACTTC.

This chain joins TRBV27 and TRBJ2-1, with D tentatively TRBD1 (5 bases). With 5 bases removed from V and 2 bases from J, the gap between germline ends came to 10 bases. Germline lookup yields CDR1 MNHEY and CDR2 SMNVEV (reference sequence). The CDR3 covers 14 residues. This CDR3 is CASSLQGPYNEQFF. Written as DNA, the CDR3 is TGTGCCAGCAGTCTTCAGGGTCCCTACAATGAGCAGTTCTTC.

The chain combines TRBV19 with TRBJ1-1, with TRBD1 identical over 8 bases. V gave up 3 bases and J gave up 4 bases; unmatched junction bases: 10. CDR1 is LNHDA, CDR2 SQIVND, per germline (reference sequence). The CDR3 length is 16 residues. The CDR3 loop is CASSMEPGGGITEAFF. CDR3 nucleotide sequence: TGTGCCAGTAGTATGGAGCCAGGGGGCGGTATCACTGAAGCTTTCTTT.

J is TRBJ1-1 and V is TRBV11-1; 7 nucleotides align to TRBD1. The CDR3 consists of 17 residues. Germline V gene sequence: CDR1 SGHAT, CDR2 FQDESV (reference sequence). J gave up 3 bases and V 3 bases, and 13 bases lay outside the gene matches. CDR3 amino acids: CASSLGGTGEFDTEAFF. The CDR3 DNA follows: TGTGCCAGCAGCTTGGGGGGCACAGGGGAGTTCGACACTGAAGCTTTCTTT. Complete variable domain (other parts from reference TRBV11-1 and TRBJ1-1): EAEVAQSPRYKITEKSQAVAFWCDPISGHATLYWYRQILGQGPELLVQFQDESVVDDSQLPKDRFSAERLKGVDSTLKIQPAELGDSAMYLCASSLGGTGEFDTEAFFGQGTRLTVV.

Points on this clone: This same CDR3 is encoded by further DNA sequences in the sample. For the CDR3, the DNA is TGTGCCAGCAGTGAAGCTCGGGGGGGGAACTATGGCTACACCTTC. This encodes CASSEARGGNYGYTF. The chain links TRBV6-1 to TRBJ1-2; TRBD1 is a possible D gene (5 bases). The V and J ends lost 0 bases and 2 bases respectively, with 10 bases between them. Germline assignment: CDR1 MNHNS and CDR2 SASEGT. This CDR3 is 15 amino acids long.